The source of this TCR beta chain is a study of blood T cell repertoires in COVID-19. Background on the study: The United States, Italy and Spain were the sources of the acute and convalescent COVID-19 samples. PBMCs, B-cell-depleted T cells, or T cells provided the cDNA or gDNA that made up the material.

Seattle patient enrollment occurred during active infection, with longitudinal follow-up thereafter. The protocol was immunoSEQ multiplex PCR, while the TCRdb copy is restricted to in-frame clones and leaves out a portion. The table lists fewer than 250,000 clones, over 80% of them singletons. Looked up from germline, CDR1 is MNHEY and CDR2 is SVGEGT. Trimming pared 1 base from V and 3 bases from J, leaving 9 bases between. This CDR3 has 15 amino acids. The sequence was collected from an older woman with COVID-19, enrolled during active disease. Sequencing input: peripheral blood. V is TRBV6-2 or TRBV6-3 and J is TRBJ2-2; D gene uncertain. The CDR3 DNA follows: TGTGCCAGCAGTTACTACCGGGTCGACACCGGGGAGCTGTTTTTT. Protein: CASSYYRVDTGELFF.